This is a list of T cell receptor beta chains from one sample in a study of a mutant IDH1 vaccine in newly diagnosed glioma. Their antigens are not known. The data were produced by immunoSEQ multiplex PCR, yet TCRdb's version contains in-frame clones alone and is incomplete. The data show roughly 70,000 clones, around 85% seen once. Sample: PBMCs, taken from a glioma patient whose treatment included an IDH1 peptide vaccine. The receptors were gathered from a woman between 50 and 59 years old with glioma. The CDR3 runs from the conserved cysteine through the conserved F or W. The D gene is left open where the match is weak. A clone size is listed for some rows: how often the clone was seen (once, few, many), or a class if it is expanded.

V gene	D gene	J gene	clone size	CDR3 protein	CDR3 DNA
TRBV6-5	-	TRBJ1-1	-	CASRPRGATEAFF	TGTGCCAGCAGGCCGAGGGGGGCGACTGAAGCTTTCTTT
TRBV7-3	TRBD2	TRBJ2-5	-	CASSFSSGGAETQYF	TGTGCCAGCAGCTTCAGTAGCGGGGGGGCGGAGACCCAGTACTTC
TRBV9	TRBD1	TRBJ1-3	-	CASSEGQGFSGERNTIYF	TGTGCCAGCAGCGAAGGACAGGGGTTCTCCGGGGAGCGAAACACCATATATTTT
TRBV9	-	TRBJ2-2	few	CASSGPRRELFF	TGTGCCAGCAGCGGCCCTCGGCGGGAGCTGTTTTTT
TRBV27	-	TRBJ2-3	once	CASSRPGLTDTQYF	TGTGCCAGCAGTCGCCCCGGACTCACAGATACGCAGTATTTT
TRBV6-1	-	TRBJ2-1	-	CASRDPGGHEQFF	TGTGCCAGCAGGGACCCGGGGGGCCATGAGCAGTTCTTC
TRBV2	TRBD2	TRBJ2-5	once	CASSPGGVQETQYF	TGTGCCAGCAGCCCCGGGGGGGTCCAAGAGACCCAGTACTTC
TRBV2	-	TRBJ2-6	-	CATKVPGANVLTF	TGTGCCACCAAAGTTCCTGGGGCCAACGTCCTGACTTTC
TRBV28	-	TRBJ1-3	-	CASSLTGKTGNTIYF	TGTGCCAGCAGTTTAACGGGAAAGACTGGAAACACCATATATTTT
TRBV7-9	TRBD1	TRBJ2-5	-	CASSTRDRGAQETQYF	TGTGCCAGCAGCACTCGGGACAGGGGGGCCCAAGAGACCCAGTACTTC
TRBV4-1	-	TRBJ1-2	-	CASSQDRQGDNYGYTF	TGCGCCAGCAGCCAAGATAGGCAGGGTGACAACTATGGCTACACCTTC
TRBV5-6	TRBD1	TRBJ1-2	-	CASSLDRDGYTF	TGTGCCAGCAGTTTAGACAGGGATGGCTACACCTTC
TRBV4-3	-	TRBJ2-2	-	CASSQLEGVPGELFF	TGCGCCAGCAGCCAATTGGAAGGGGTTCCCGGGGAGCTGTTTTTT
TRBV7-2	TRBD1	TRBJ1-3	once	CASSLQGTGTGNTIYF	TGTGCCAGCAGCCTCCAGGGGACAGGGACTGGAAACACCATATATTTT
TRBV2	-	TRBJ1-2	-	CASDWGGLSYTF	TGTGCCAGTGATTGGGGAGGGTTGAGCTACACCTTC
TRBV7-2	-	TRBJ2-2	-	CASSRGGRTGELFF	TGTGCCAGCAGCAGGGGAGGTCGCACCGGGGAGCTGTTTTTT
TRBV15	TRBD1	TRBJ2-2	-	CATSRDRRGLTGELFF	TGTGCCACCAGCAGAGATCGCAGGGGGCTGACCGGGGAGCTGTTTTTT
TRBV19	TRBD1	TRBJ2-7	once	CASSTGTGVHEQYF	TGTGCCAGTAGTACCGGGACAGGGGTCCACGAGCAGTACTTC
TRBV9	-	TRBJ2-1	once	CASSVGEGSSYNEQFF	TGTGCCAGCAGCGTAGGTGAGGGGAGCTCCTACAATGAGCAGTTCTTC
TRBV28	TRBD1	TRBJ1-5	-	CASSLGDRGLQPQHF	TGTGCCAGCAGTTTAGGGGACAGGGGGCTTCAGCCCCAGCATTTT
TRBV5-6	-	TRBJ1-1	few	CASSWGPLRNTEAFF	TGTGCCAGCAGCTGGGGGCCCTTGAGGAACACTGAAGCTTTCTTT
TRBV27	TRBD2	TRBJ2-7	once	CASSTGGVRQYF	TGTGCCAGCAGCACGGGGGGGGTGCGGCAGTACTTC
TRBV5-6	-	TRBJ1-2	-	CASSLGFGGGAGYTF	TGTGCCAGCAGCTTGGGGTTTGGCGGGGGCGCCGGCTACACCTTC
TRBV14	TRBD1	TRBJ1-1	-	CASSTDRTSTEAFF	TGTGCCAGCAGCACGGACAGGACGAGCACTGAAGCTTTCTTT
TRBV5-1	-	TRBJ2-1	-	CASSPPGTVNEQFF	TGCGCCAGCAGCCCCCCGGGGACTGTGAATGAGCAGTTCTTC
TRBV5-8	TRBD1	TRBJ2-4	-	CASSPGQGQAKNIQYF	TGTGCCAGCAGCCCAGGACAGGGTCAGGCCAAAAACATTCAGTACTTC
TRBV6-1	-	TRBJ1-5	few	CASSDRFTPQHF	TGTGCCAGCAGTGACCGGTTCACGCCCCAGCATTTT
TRBV6-6	-	TRBJ1-1	-	CASSLIGEAFF	TGTGCCAGCAGTTTGATTGGGGAAGCTTTCTTT
TRBV7-9	-	TRBJ1-5	-	CAGGNSNQPQHF	TGTGCCGGTGGGAATAGCAATCAGCCCCAGCATTTT
TRBV4-1	TRBD2	TRBJ2-5	-	CASSQGWGGAGEETQYF	TGCGCCAGCAGCCAAGGGTGGGGAGGGGCGGGGGAAGAGACCCAGTACTTC
TRBV4-2	TRBD1	TRBJ1-3	once	CASSQDEGAGRAIYF	TGTGCCAGCAGCCAAGACGAGGGGGCAGGGAGGGCCATATATTTT
TRBV6-5	TRBD1	TRBJ1-2	-	CASSLDRGYGYTF	TGTGCCAGCAGTCTGGACAGGGGATATGGCTACACCTTC
TRBV5-1	TRBD1	TRBJ2-7	-	CASGDSRSYEQYF	TGCGCCAGCGGGGACAGCAGGTCCTACGAGCAGTACTTC
TRBV7-2	-	TRBJ2-7	-	CASSLKEGTFRSYEQYF	TGTGCCAGCAGCTTAAAAGAAGGGACGTTTCGTTCCTACGAGCAGTACTTC
TRBV28	-	TRBJ1-1	few	CASSLTGGGVAFF	TGTGCCAGCAGTTTAACCGGGGGTGGAGTGGCTTTCTTT
TRBV29-1	TRBD1	TRBJ2-7	-	CSGTGSSKYEQYF	TGCAGCGGGACAGGCTCCTCTAAGTACGAGCAGTACTTC
TRBV11-2	TRBD1	TRBJ2-2	-	CASSPGQGALNTGELFF	TGTGCCAGCAGCCCGGGACAGGGGGCTTTGAACACCGGGGAGCTGTTTTTT
TRBV27	TRBD1	TRBJ1-2	-	CASRRQGEHGYTF	TGTGCCAGCAGACGACAGGGGGAGCATGGCTACACCTTC
TRBV27	-	TRBJ1-1	-	CASSFSKNTEAFF	TGTGCCAGCAGTTTTAGTAAGAACACTGAAGCTTTCTTT
TRBV10-1	-	TRBJ1-5	few	CASSDSNQPQHF	TGCGCCAGCTCAGATTCCAATCAGCCCCAGCATTTT
TRBV19	-	TRBJ1-1	-	CASSFSRGSNTEAFF	TGTGCCAGTAGTTTTTCCCGTGGGTCGAACACTGAAGCTTTCTTT
TRBV10-3	TRBD1	TRBJ2-1	-	CAISKTGSDNEQFF	TGTGCCATCAGCAAGACAGGGAGTGACAATGAGCAGTTCTTC
TRBV19	TRBD1	TRBJ1-4	-	CASSDRATNEKLFF	TGTGCCAGTAGTGACAGGGCTACTAATGAAAAACTGTTTTTT
TRBV5-6	TRBD2	TRBJ2-3	-	CASSFGTSTMSDTQYF	TGTGCCAGCAGCTTCGGGACTAGTACAATGTCAGATACGCAGTATTTT
TRBV27	-	TRBJ1-6	-	CASKYSSYNSPLHF	TGTGCCAGCAAATACAGTTCCTATAATTCACCCCTCCACTTT
TRBV19	TRBD1	TRBJ1-2	-	CASLPQTGVGGYTF	TGTGCCAGTCTCCCCCAGACAGGGGTGGGAGGCTACACCTTC
TRBV9	-	TRBJ1-3	-	CASSVDWSVGTIYF	TGTGCCAGCAGCGTAGATTGGTCCGTCGGCACCATATATTTT
TRBV5-8	-	TRBJ2-3	-	CASSGGTGYTDTQYF	TGTGCCAGCAGCGGAGGAACAGGTTACACAGATACGCAGTATTTT
TRBV4-2	-	TRBJ2-5	-	CASGSLGTQYF	TGTGCCAGCGGTAGTCTGGGGACCCAGTACTTC
TRBV28	-	TRBJ1-1	-	CASRMRGIGRSEAFF	TGTGCCAGCAGAATGCGGGGGATAGGGAGGTCTGAAGCTTTCTTT
TRBV15	TRBD1	TRBJ2-6	few	CATSRGTGPFNSGANVLTF	TGTGCCACCAGCAGAGGGACAGGCCCCTTCAACTCTGGGGCCAACGTCCTGACTTTC
TRBV14	-	TRBJ1-1	-	CASSPWGGLNTEAFF	TGTGCCAGCAGCCCTTGGGGGGGGCTGAACACTGAAGCTTTCTTT
TRBV6-5	-	TRBJ1-1	-	CASSPEGGDTEAFF	TGTGCCAGCAGTCCCGAGGGGGGGGACACTGAAGCTTTCTTT
TRBV7-2	-	TRBJ2-5	-	CASSLALNRQETQYF	TGTGCCAGCAGCTTAGCCCTGAACAGGCAAGAGACCCAGTACTTC
TRBV7-9	-	TRBJ2-3	once	CASSSFGGITDTQYF	TGTGCCAGCAGCTCCTTCGGAGGAATAACAGATACGCAGTATTTT
TRBV5-1	-	TRBJ1-6	-	CASSLGGRGDSPLHF	TGCGCCAGCAGCTTGGGCGGCCGAGGAGATTCACCCCTCCACTTT
TRBV19	-	TRBJ1-2	-	CAVRTSGYTF	TGTGCCGTCCGGACGAGTGGCTACACCTTC
TRBV5-6	-	TRBJ1-1	-	CASSLTANTEAFF	TGTGCCAGCAGCTTGACGGCCAACACTGAAGCTTTCTTT
TRBV27	TRBD1	TRBJ1-2	-	CASRTTGGGGYTF	TGTGCCAGCAGAACGACAGGGGGAGGAGGCTACACCTTC